A single TCR beta chain is shown here with its context. The antigen is undetermined. One end of the junction does not line up with germline, which may come from a read error. 60 Vbeta and 13 Jbeta primers were used in PCR. Original handling: In a later analysis, of 84 million or so unique beta chains, roughly 9.9 million appeared in at least two donors. Method: immunoSEQ multiplex PCR; TCRdb's copy keeps in-frame clones and lacks some. The V and J calls and clone size are taken from that table; D and trimming were inferred from the DNA. The specimen's table records around 50,000 clones. The data were obtained in a study of cytomegalovirus exposure and HLA in healthy donors. General observations from the study: Rarity characterized most TCR sequences, yet some public TCRs appeared in many donors.

Germline V lookup: CDR1 LNHNV, CDR2 YYDKDF (reference sequence). The CDR3 length is 16 residues. Sequenced input: PBMCs. The receptor was derived from a woman aged 35 to 49 in good health and CMV-seronegative. This chain links TRBV15 with TRBJ2-2; TRBD1 matches 9 bases. CDR3 coding DNA: TGTGCCACCAGCAATCCCGGGACAGGGAACACCGGGGAGCTGGTTTTT. Translated: CATSNPGTGNTGELVF.